The clone carrying this T cell receptor (beta chain) was found once. This sample is drawn from a study of T cell responses to AZD1222 COVID-19 vaccine. The CDR3 runs 13 residues. The V and J ends lost 10 bases and 7 bases, in that order; junction bases with no gene match: 8. CDR1 SGHTA and CDR2 FQGNSA come from the germline V gene. The assay was immunoSEQ multiplex PCR, and TCRdb's table has in-frame clones only and misses some. The sample contains about 120,000 clones, about four fifths of which appear only once. Specimen: peripheral blood, collected on day 0 of AZD1222 vaccination. The rearrangement uses TRBV7-2 and TRBJ1-5, with 9 nucleotides matching TRBD1. The clonotype comes from an adult in good health. In DNA, the CDR3 is TGTGCCACGGCGGGACAGGGAGGACAGCCCCAGCATTTT. Its translation: CATAGQGGQPQHF.